This is a list of T cell receptor beta chains from one sample in a study of Tregs in tolerant kidney transplant recipients. Produced via immunoSEQ multiplex PCR; TCRdb's table is partial and in-frame only. The repertoire includes about 50,000 clones, roughly 89% of them detected once, and around 15% sits in the top ten. The source material was CD8+ T cells from blood (PBMCs), sampled 12 months after the transplant. The receptors stem from a human patient who received a combined kidney and bone marrow transplant. Some T cells may originate from the graft donor. CDR3s include the opening cysteine and the closing phenylalanine or tryptophan. D genes are given only for firm matches. Size values are once, few and many counts, or a class for expanded clones, and some rows have none.

V gene	D gene	J gene	clone size	CDR3 protein	CDR3 DNA
TRBV6-5	TRBD1	TRBJ1-2	-	CASSYLDRAYGYTF	TGTGCCAGCAGTTACTTAGACAGGGCCTATGGCTACACCTTC
TRBV10-3	TRBD1	TRBJ2-1	-	CAISESWDRNNEQFF	TGTGCCATCAGTGAGTCTTGGGACAGGAACAATGAGCAGTTCTTC
TRBV7-9	TRBD2	TRBJ2-3	-	CASSLEIAGLDTQYF	TGTGCCAGCAGCTTAGAGATAGCGGGGTTGGATACGCAGTATTTT
TRBV7-9	TRBD1	TRBJ1-1	-	CASSATGGITEAFF	TGTGCCAGCAGCGCGACAGGGGGCATCACTGAAGCTTTCTTT
TRBV9	-	TRBJ2-1	-	CASSVAGAGRNEQFF	TGTGCCAGCAGCGTTGCGGGCGCGGGAAGGAATGAGCAGTTCTTC
TRBV5-4	TRBD2	TRBJ2-1	once	CASSLPSGEQFF	TGTGCCAGCAGCTTGCCTAGCGGAGAGCAGTTCTTC
TRBV9	TRBD2	TRBJ2-7	-	CASSVTAGASYEQYF	TGTGCCAGCAGCGTAACAGCGGGGGCCTCCTACGAGCAGTACTTC
TRBV27	TRBD1	TRBJ2-1	once	CASTLGTGGYFEQFF	TGTGCCAGCACCTTGGGGACAGGGGGGTACTTTGAGCAGTTCTTC
TRBV2	TRBD2	TRBJ2-1	-	CASRREPSGGYNEQFF	TGTGCCAGCAGGAGGGAGCCCAGCGGGGGCTACAATGAGCAGTTCTTC
TRBV5-1	TRBD2	TRBJ2-1	-	CASSDVLGGGAWDNEQFF	TGCGCCAGCTCGGATGTTTTGGGCGGGGGGGCCTGGGACAATGAGCAGTTCTTC
TRBV19	TRBD1	TRBJ2-7	-	CASSIDDGGTGNYEQYF	TGTGCCAGTAGTATAGATGACGGTGGGACAGGAAACTACGAGCAGTACTTC
TRBV25-1	-	TRBJ1-5	-	CASSEGVGQPQHF	TGTGCCAGCAGCGAGGGGGTGGGTCAGCCCCAGCATTTT
TRBV7-3	-	TRBJ2-7	-	CASSGRTATYEQYF	TGTGCCAGCAGCGGAAGGACAGCCACCTACGAGCAGTACTTC
TRBV2	TRBD1	TRBJ2-3	-	CASNNLTGGSTDTQYF	TGTGCCAGCAATAATCTGACAGGGGGCTCGACAGATACGCAGTATTTT
TRBV9	TRBD2	TRBJ2-2	once	CASSASGSTGELFF	TGTGCCAGCAGCGCTAGCGGGTCGACCGGGGAGCTGTTTTTT
TRBV29-1	TRBD1	TRBJ2-3	once	CSVEGRGQGWTDTQYF	TGCAGCGTTGAAGGAAGGGGACAGGGGTGGACAGATACGCAGTATTTT
TRBV28	-	TRBJ2-7	-	CASSLLNRWRTYEQYF	TGTGCCAGCAGTTTACTGAACAGGTGGCGTACCTACGAGCAGTACTTC
TRBV6-4	TRBD2	TRBJ2-3	-	CASGDQAGGSTDTQYF	TGTGCCAGCGGGGATCAAGCGGGGGGATCCACAGATACGCAGTATTTT
TRBV5-4	TRBD1	TRBJ1-2	-	CASSSPLQGAIGYTF	TGTGCCAGCAGCTCCCCGCTCCAGGGGGCTATTGGCTACACCTTC
TRBV7-2	-	TRBJ2-1	once	CASSLALYNEQFF	TGTGCCAGCAGCTTAGCCCTCTACAATGAGCAGTTCTTC
TRBV4-3	TRBD2	TRBJ2-2	once	CASSQDWPTSGNSGGLFF	TGCGCCAGCAGCCAAGATTGGCCAACTAGCGGGAACTCCGGGGGGCTGTTTTTT
TRBV5-1	TRBD2	TRBJ2-5	-	CASSQGLAGGETQYF	TGCGCCAGCAGTCAGGGACTAGCGGGGGGAGAGACCCAGTACTTC
TRBV28	TRBD1	TRBJ1-2	-	CASSITGVVSYGYTF	TGTGCCAGCAGTATTACAGGGGTGGTTAGCTATGGCTACACCTTC
TRBV5-3	-	TRBJ2-7	-	CARSPEGATGKAYEQYF	TGTGCCAGAAGCCCGGAGGGGGCGACAGGGAAGGCCTACGAGCAGTACTTC
TRBV4-1	-	TRBJ2-6	-	CASSQGSSGANVLTF	TGCGCCAGCAGCCAAGGCAGCTCTGGGGCCAACGTCCTGACTTTC
TRBV30	-	TRBJ2-7	once	CAWSGLGGALYF	TGTGCCTGGAGTGGCCTGGGAGGAGCCTTGTACTTC
TRBV7-2	TRBD1	TRBJ2-7	-	CASNRDSSYEQYF	TGTGCCAGCAACCGGGACAGCTCCTACGAGCAGTACTTC
TRBV5-1	-	TRBJ1-2	-	CASSDPGQSFYGYTF	TGCGCCAGCAGCGATCCGGGACAATCGTTCTATGGCTACACCTTC
TRBV27	TRBD1	TRBJ1-6	-	CASSLWTGDSPLHF	TGTGCCAGCAGTTTATGGACAGGGGATTCACCCCTCCACTTT
TRBV4-3	TRBD1	TRBJ1-6	-	CASSQGTGFGSPLHF	TGCGCCAGCAGCCAAGGGACAGGGTTTGGCTCACCCCTCCACTTT
TRBV30	-	TRBJ2-5	once	CAWTDRFAQGTQYF	TGTGCCTGGACTGACCGTTTCGCGCAGGGGACCCAGTACTTC
TRBV27	TRBD1	TRBJ2-5	-	CASRTGVQETQYF	TGTGCCAGCAGGACAGGGGTCCAAGAGACCCAGTACTTC
TRBV25-1	-	TRBJ2-5	-	CASSESPLQETQYF	TGTGCCAGCAGTGAATCCCCTCTCCAAGAGACCCAGTACTTC
TRBV9	-	TRBJ1-6	-	CASSVEASGSYNSPLHF	TGTGCCAGCAGCGTAGAGGCATCGGGCTCCTATAATTCACCCCTCCACTTT
TRBV7-3	-	TRBJ2-1	-	CASSLHPSSYNEQFF	TGTGCCAGCAGCTTACATCCGAGCTCCTACAATGAGCAGTTCTTC
TRBV6-4	TRBD2	TRBJ2-1	few	CASSGTSGGANEQFF	TGTGCCAGCAGTGGGACTAGCGGGGGGGCCAATGAGCAGTTCTTC
TRBV29-1	TRBD1	TRBJ2-7	-	CSVVWDSLPYEQYF	TGCAGCGTTGTTTGGGACAGTTTACCCTACGAGCAGTACTTC
TRBV5-1	TRBD1	TRBJ1-3	-	CASGGTETAGGPGNTIYF	TGCGCCAGCGGGGGGACAGAAACAGCTGGGGGACCTGGAAACACCATATATTTT
TRBV27	TRBD1	TRBJ2-7	-	CASSLLTGHEQYF	TGTGCCAGCAGTTTATTGACAGGGCACGAGCAGTACTTC
TRBV5-6	-	TRBJ2-7	-	CASSSEYEQYF	TGTGCCAGCAGCTCCGAGTACGAGCAGTACTTC
TRBV13	-	TRBJ2-7	-	CASTGGSYEQYF	TGTGCCAGCACCGGGGGCTCCTACGAGCAGTACTTC
TRBV4-1	-	TRBJ1-3	-	CASSQVGGYGNTIYF	TGCGCCAGCAGCCAAGTAGGAGGGTACGGAAACACCATATATTTT
TRBV7-2	TRBD2	TRBJ2-7	-	CASSPLRSGAGEQYF	TGTGCCAGCAGCCCACTGAGGAGCGGGGCTGGAGAGCAGTACTTC